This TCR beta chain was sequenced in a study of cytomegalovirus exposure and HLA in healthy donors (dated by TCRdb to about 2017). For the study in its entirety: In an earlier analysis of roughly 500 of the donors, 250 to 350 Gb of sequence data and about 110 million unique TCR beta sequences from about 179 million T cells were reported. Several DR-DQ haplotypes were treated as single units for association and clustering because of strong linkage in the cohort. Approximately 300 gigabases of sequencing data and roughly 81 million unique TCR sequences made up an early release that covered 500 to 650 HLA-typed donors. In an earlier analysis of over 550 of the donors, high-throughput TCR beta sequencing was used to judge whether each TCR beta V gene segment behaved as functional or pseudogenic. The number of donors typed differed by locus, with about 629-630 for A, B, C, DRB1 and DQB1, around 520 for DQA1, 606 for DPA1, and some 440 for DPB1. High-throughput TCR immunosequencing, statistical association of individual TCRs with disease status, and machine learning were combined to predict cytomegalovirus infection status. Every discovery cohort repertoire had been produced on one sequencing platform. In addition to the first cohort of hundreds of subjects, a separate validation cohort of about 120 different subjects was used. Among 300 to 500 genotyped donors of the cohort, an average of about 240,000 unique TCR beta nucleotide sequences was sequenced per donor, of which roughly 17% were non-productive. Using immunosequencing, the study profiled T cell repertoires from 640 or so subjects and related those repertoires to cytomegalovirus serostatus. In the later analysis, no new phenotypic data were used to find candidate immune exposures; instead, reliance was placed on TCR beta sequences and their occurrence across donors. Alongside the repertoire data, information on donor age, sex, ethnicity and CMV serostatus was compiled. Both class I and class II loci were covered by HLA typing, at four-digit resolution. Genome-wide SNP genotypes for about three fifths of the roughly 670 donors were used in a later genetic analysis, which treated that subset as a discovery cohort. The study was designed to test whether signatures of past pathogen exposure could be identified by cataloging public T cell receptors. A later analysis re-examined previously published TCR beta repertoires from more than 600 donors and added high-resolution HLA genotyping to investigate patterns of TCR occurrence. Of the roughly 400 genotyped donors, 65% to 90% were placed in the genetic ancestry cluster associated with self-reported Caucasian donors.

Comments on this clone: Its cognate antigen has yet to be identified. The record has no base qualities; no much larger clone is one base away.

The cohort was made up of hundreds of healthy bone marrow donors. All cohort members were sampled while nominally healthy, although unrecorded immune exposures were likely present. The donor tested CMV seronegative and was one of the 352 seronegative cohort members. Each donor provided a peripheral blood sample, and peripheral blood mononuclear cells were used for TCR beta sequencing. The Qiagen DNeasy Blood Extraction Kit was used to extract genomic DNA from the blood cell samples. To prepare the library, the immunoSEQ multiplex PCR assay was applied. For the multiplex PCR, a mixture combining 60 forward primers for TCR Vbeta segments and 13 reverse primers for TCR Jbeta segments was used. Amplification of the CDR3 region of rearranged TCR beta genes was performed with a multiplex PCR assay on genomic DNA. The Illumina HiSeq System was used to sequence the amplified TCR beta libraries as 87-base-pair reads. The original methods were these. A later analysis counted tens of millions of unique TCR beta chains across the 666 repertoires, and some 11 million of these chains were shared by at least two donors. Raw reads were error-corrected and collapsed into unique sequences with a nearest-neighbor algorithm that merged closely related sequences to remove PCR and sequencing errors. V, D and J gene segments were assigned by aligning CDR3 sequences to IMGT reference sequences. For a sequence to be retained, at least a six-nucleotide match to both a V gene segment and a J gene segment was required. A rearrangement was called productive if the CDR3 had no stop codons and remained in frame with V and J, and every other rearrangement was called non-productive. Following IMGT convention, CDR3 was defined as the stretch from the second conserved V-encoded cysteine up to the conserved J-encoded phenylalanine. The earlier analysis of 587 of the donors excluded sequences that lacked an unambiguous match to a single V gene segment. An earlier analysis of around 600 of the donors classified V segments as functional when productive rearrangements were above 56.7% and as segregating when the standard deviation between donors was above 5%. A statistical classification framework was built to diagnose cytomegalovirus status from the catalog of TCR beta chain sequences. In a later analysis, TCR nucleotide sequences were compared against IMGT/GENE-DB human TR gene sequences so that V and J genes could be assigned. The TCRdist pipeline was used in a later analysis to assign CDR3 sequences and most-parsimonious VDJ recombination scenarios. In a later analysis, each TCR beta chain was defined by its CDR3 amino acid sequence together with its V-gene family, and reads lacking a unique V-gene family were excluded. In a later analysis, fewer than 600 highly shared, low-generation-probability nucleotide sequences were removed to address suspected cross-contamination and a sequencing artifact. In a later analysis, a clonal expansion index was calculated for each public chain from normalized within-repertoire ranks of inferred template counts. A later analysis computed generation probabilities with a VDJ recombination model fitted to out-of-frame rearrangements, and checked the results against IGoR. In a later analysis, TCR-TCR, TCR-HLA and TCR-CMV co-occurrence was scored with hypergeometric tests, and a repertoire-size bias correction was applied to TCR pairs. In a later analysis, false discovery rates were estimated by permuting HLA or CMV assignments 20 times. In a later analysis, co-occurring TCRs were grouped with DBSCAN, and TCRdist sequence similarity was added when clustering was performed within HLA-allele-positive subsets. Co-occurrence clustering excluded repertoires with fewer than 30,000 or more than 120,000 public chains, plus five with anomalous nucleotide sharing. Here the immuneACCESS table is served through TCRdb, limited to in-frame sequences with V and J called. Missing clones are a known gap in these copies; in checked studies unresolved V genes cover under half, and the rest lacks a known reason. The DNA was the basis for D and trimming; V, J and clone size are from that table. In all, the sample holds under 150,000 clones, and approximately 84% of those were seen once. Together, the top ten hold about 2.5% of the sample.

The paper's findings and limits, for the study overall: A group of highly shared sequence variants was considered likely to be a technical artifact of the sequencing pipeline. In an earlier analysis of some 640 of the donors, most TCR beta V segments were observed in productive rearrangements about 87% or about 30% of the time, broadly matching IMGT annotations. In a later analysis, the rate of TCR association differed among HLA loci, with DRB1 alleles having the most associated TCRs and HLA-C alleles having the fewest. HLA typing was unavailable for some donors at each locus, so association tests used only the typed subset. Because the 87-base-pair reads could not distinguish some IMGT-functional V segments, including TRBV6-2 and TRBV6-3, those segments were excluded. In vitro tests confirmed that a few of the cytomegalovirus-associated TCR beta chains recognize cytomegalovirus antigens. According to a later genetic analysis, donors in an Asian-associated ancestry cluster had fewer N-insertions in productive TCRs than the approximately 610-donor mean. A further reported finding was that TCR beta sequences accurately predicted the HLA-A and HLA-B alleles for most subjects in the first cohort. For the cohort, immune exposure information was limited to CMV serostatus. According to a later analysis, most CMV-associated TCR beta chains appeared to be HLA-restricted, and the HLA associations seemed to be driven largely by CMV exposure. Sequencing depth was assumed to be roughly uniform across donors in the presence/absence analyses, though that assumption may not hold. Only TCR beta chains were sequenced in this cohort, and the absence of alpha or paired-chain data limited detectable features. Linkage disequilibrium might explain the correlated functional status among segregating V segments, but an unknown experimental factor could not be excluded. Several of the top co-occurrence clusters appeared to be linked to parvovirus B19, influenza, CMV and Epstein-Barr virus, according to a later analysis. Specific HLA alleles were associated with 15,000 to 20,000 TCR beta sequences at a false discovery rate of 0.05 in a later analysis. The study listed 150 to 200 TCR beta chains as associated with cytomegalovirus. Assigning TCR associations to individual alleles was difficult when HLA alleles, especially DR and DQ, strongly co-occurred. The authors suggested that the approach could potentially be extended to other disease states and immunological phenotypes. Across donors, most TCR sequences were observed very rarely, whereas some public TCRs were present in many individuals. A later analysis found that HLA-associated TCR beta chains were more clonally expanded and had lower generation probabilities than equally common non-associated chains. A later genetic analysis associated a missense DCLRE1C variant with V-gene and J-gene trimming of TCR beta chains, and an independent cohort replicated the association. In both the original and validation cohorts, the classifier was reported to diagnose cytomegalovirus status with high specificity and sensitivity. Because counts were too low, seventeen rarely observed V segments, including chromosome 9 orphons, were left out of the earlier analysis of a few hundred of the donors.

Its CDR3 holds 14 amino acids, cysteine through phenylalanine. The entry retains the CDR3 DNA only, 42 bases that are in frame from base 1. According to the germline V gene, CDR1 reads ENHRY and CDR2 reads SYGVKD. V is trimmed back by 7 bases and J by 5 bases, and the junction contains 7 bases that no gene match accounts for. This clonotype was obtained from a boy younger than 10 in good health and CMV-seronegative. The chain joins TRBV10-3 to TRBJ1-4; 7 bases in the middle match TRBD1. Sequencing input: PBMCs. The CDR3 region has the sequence CAITDRVGNEKLFF. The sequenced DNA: TGTGCCATCACCGACAGGGTGGGAAATGAAAAACTGTTTTTT.